Shown below are 12 T cell receptor beta chains from a single sample sequenced in a study of PD-1 blockade in classical Hodgkin lymphoma. Sequencing used immunoSEQ multiplex PCR; TCRdb keeps in-frame clones, though not all of them. The repertoire includes roughly 90,000 clones, around 80% of them detected once, and approximately 15% sits in the top ten. Stated time point: cycle 4 day 1 (C4D1), after around six weeks of nivolumab. Every patient relapsed after autologous stem cell transplantation, and brentuximab vedotin exposure varied. Here the sequenced sample was peripheral blood mononuclear cells (PBMCs), taken before the fourth cycle of nivolumab. The receptors stem from a human donor with classical Hodgkin lymphoma.

V usage is TRBV2 and J usage is TRBJ1-2; D is unresolved. Trimming removed 8 bases at V and 0 bases at J, with 7 bases between. CDR3 length: 12 residues. The germline V gene encodes CDR1 SNHLY and CDR2 FYNNEI. Here the CDR3 reads CASSGTNYGYTF. The DNA of the CDR3 is TGTGCCAGCTCAGGAACTAACTATGGCTACACCTTC. Full variable domain (missing parts from reference TRBV2 and TRBJ1-2): EPEVTQTPSHQVTQMGQEVILRCVPISNHLYFYWYRQILGQKVEFLVSFYNNEISEKSEIFDDQFSVERPDGSNFTLKIRSTKLEDSAMYFCASSGTNYGYTFGSGTRLTVV.

In its sample, this clone was seen once. The rearrangement joins TRBV29-1 to TRBJ1-3; D call uncertain. The ends were cut back, 4 bases at V and 0 bases at J, with 10 bases in the middle. The CDR3 has 14 amino acids. The germline CDR1 and CDR2 sequences are SQVTM and ANQGSEA. The CDR3 is CSVVGGSSGNTIYF. The CDR3 nucleotides are TGCAGCGTTGTCGGCGGATCCTCTGGAAACACCATATATTTT. The whole variable domain, remainder taken from reference TRBV29-1 and TRBJ1-3, is SAVISQKPSRDICQRGTSLTIQCQVDSQVTMMFWYRQQPGQSLTLIATANQGSEATYESGFVIDKFPISRPNLTFSTLTVSNMSPEDSSIYLCSVVGGSSGNTIYFGEGSWLTVV.

The gene calls are TRBV5-1 and TRBJ2-2; 7 bases agree with TRBD2. The ends lost 2 bases at V and 4 bases at J; junction bases unmatched: 2. Germline CDR1 is SGHRS and CDR2 is YFSETQ. The CDR3 runs 14 residues. The CDR3 spells CASSLASGTGELFF. As DNA, the CDR3 is TGCGCCAGCAGCTTAGCTAGCGGCACCGGGGAGCTGTTTTTT.

This clone was seen more than once but under ten times. V gene TRBV5-1 combines with J gene TRBJ2-7, with D tentatively TRBD2 (6 bases). The V gene lost 3 bases and the J gene lost 7 bases, with 20 bases spanning the gap. The CDR3 is made up of 15 amino acids. Germline lookup yields CDR1 SGHRS and CDR2 YFSETQ. The CDR3 DNA sequence: TGCGCCAGCAGCTCGGTCGGCTCGGGGGTTGGGGAGCAGTACTTC. It translates to CASSSVGSGVGEQYF.

This clone was detected only a few times. The chain employs TRBV28 and TRBJ1-5; D is possibly TRBD1 (6 bases). The CDR3 sequence is 13 residues long. V lost 5 bases and J lost 7, with 12 bases in between. Germline loops: CDR1 MDHEN, CDR2 SYDVKM. The CDR3 nucleotides read TGTGCCAGCAGTAGACAGGAAGGACAGCCCCAGCATTTT. This gives the protein CASSRQEGQPQHF.

This sequence joins TRBV9 and TRBJ2-2; no firm D call. V lost 0 bases, J lost 7 bases, and 13 bases lay in between. The CDR3 runs 15 residues. Germline V gives CDR1 SGDLS, CDR2 YYNGEE. CDR3 residues: CASSVDPPPGGELFF. The CDR3 nucleotides read TGTGCCAGCAGCGTAGATCCCCCCCCCGGCGGGGAGCTGTTTTTT.

The gene calls are TRBV11-2 and TRBJ1-4, with unresolved D. CDR1 and CDR2 from the germline V gene are SGHAT and FQNNGV. This CDR3 region has 14 residues. Trimming cost V 6 bases and J 8 bases, with 16 bases left between them. The CDR3 here is CASSRTGYEEKLFF. Here the CDR3 DNA reads TGTGCCAGCAGTCGTACGGGGTATGAAGAAAAACTGTTTTTT.

This chain links TRBV10-3 with TRBJ2-1; 7 bases match TRBD2. V lost 0 bases to trimming and J lost 13 bases; unmatched junction nucleotides: 3. This CDR3 is 12 amino acids long. Germline CDR1 is ENHRY and CDR2 is SYGVKD. The DNA for the CDR3 is TGTGCCATCAGTGAGTCCGGGACTACACAGTTCTTC. Translation gives CAISESGTTQFF.

This chain uses TRBV27 with TRBJ2-2, with 10 bases aligning to TRBD1. The CDR3 runs 17 residues. V shed 3 bases, J shed 4 bases, and the junction held 8 bases outside the gene matches. Germline V gives CDR1 MNHEY, CDR2 SMNVEV (reference sequence). The DNA for the CDR3 is TGTGCCAGCAGTTTTCGGACAGGGGGTGGTAGCACCGGGGAGCTGTTTTTT. This sequence encodes CASSFRTGGGSTGELFF.

Concerning this clone: The junction departs from germline at one end; a sequencing error may be responsible. The gene calls are TRBV18 and TRBJ2-7; the D call may be TRBD1 or TRBD2 (5 bases each). The CDR3 totals 13 residues. Per the germline V gene, CDR1 is KGHSH and CDR2 is LQKENI. Here the CDR3 DNA reads TGTGCCACCTCAAGGGGCCTCGAGGGCGAGCAGTACTTC. This codes for CATSRGLEGEQYF.

The chain joins TRBV14 to TRBJ2-7; D unresolved. V was shortened by 0 bases and J by 7 bases, with 16 bases between the two germline ends. CDR1 is SGHDN, CDR2 FVKESK, per germline. The CDR3 has 15 residues. The CDR3 bases are TGTGCCAGCAGCCAAGAAGCAGGCAACCTAGGGGAGCAGTACTTC. Translated, it gives CASSQEAGNLGEQYF.

The genes are TRBV13 and TRBJ2-3; perhaps TRBD2 as D (6 bases). CDR1 and CDR2 from the germline V gene are PRHDT and FYEKMQ (reference sequence). V was clipped by 2 bases and J by 3 bases, with 12 bases between them. This CDR3 spans 15 amino acids. CDR3 region: CASSLFGSGTDTQYF. The CDR3 DNA sequence: TGTGCCAGCAGCTTATTCGGGAGTGGGACAGATACGCAGTATTTT.